Presented here are 25 T cell receptor beta chains from one specimen sequenced in a study of blood T cell repertoires in COVID-19. Method: immunoSEQ multiplex PCR; TCRdb's copy keeps in-frame clones and lacks some. The table shows roughly 39,000 clones, with 75% to 90% occurring only once. The sequenced material came from peripheral blood. The source of these receptors is a woman aged 80 or over with active COVID-19.

The gene calls are TRBV12-3 or TRBV12-4 and TRBJ2-1, with a tentative D call TRBD1 (5 bases). CDR3 length: 12 residues. Trimming removed 6 bases from V and 8 bases from J, with 11 bases in between. This CDR3 is CASSRQKYEQFF. In nucleotides, the CDR3 is TGTGCCAGCAGCCGACAGAAATATGAGCAGTTCTTC.

The chain links TRBV19 to TRBJ2-2; D uncertain. The CDR3 is made up of 15 amino acids. The V gene lost 3 bases and the J gene lost 5 bases, with 13 bases spanning the gap. Germline V lookup: CDR1 LNHDA, CDR2 SQIVND (reference sequence). The CDR3 nucleotides are TGTGCCAGTAGTATTAAGTCCGGGTGGACCGGGGAGCTGTTTTTT. Translating it yields CASSIKSGWTGELFF. Filled out from reference TRBV19 and TRBJ2-2, the complete variable domain reads DGGITQSPKYLFRKEGQNVTLSCEQNLNHDAMYWYRQDPGQGLRLIYYSQIVNDFQKGDIAEGYSVSREKKESFPLTVTSAQKNPTAFYLCASSIKSGWTGELFFGEGSRLTVL.

J is TRBJ1-1 and V is TRBV5-5; D not certain. V lost 4 bases to trimming and J lost 7 bases, with 14 bases between them. The CDR3 consists of 13 residues. Per germline, CDR1 SGHKS and CDR2 YYEKEE (reference sequence). This chain's CDR3 is CASSVTGRDEAFF. DNA of the CDR3: TGTGCCAGCAGCGTAACCGGACGGGATGAAGCTTTCTTT.

CDR3 sequence (DNA): TGTGCCAGCAGCTTAGCGGGGGGGCCGTCAGATACGCAGTATTTT. Encoded protein: CASSLAGGPSDTQYF. The chain is built from TRBV11-2 and TRBJ2-3, with 8 nucleotides matching TRBD2. Germline lookup yields CDR1 SGHAT and CDR2 FQNNGV. This CDR3 comprises 15 residues. Losses at the gene ends were 1 base for V and 4 bases for J; bases not matched to a gene: 4.

V is TRBV5-1 and J is TRBJ2-3, with 8 bases fitting TRBD2. The CDR3 consists of 16 residues. Germline V CDR1 and CDR2: SGHRS, YFSETQ. V shed 5 bases, J shed 1 base, and the junction held 9 bases outside the gene matches. CDR3 sequence: CASRPGGAGGTDTQYF. The CDR3 nucleotides are TGCGCCAGCAGGCCCGGAGGAGCGGGGGGCACAGATACGCAGTATTTT.

The V gene is TRBV5-1, the J gene TRBJ2-2; D not resolved. Trimming left V 0 bases short and J 2 bases short, with 11 bases between. The germline V gene has CDR1 SGHRS and CDR2 YFSETQ. The CDR3 is 16 amino acids. CDR3 nucleotide sequence: TGCGCCAGCAGCTTGGTGGAGAGATCTAACACCGGGGAGCTGTTTTTT. It encodes CASSLVERSNTGELFF.

The gene calls are TRBV7-2 and TRBJ1-5; the match to TRBD1 covers 7 bases. V was clipped by 3 bases and J by 0 bases; unmatched bases: 5. CDR1 and CDR2 (germline): SGHTA, FQGNSA. This CDR3 has 16 amino acids. CDR3 in amino acids: CASSLTGSYSNQPQHF. CDR3 bases: TGTGCCAGCAGCTTGACAGGGTCCTATAGCAATCAGCCCCAGCATTTT.

This sequence joins TRBV19 and TRBJ1-5, with TRBD1 matching 8 bases. The CDR3 runs to 16 residues. J was trimmed by 7 bases and V by 1 base; bases with no gene match: 9. From germline, CDR1 is LNHDA and CDR2 SQIVND (reference sequence). The DNA for the CDR3 is TGTGCCAGTAGTATAGCCGACAGGGGTGTAGGGCAGCCCCAGCATTTT. Protein: CASSIADRGVGQPQHF.

Only a few counts were recorded for this clone. The rearrangement uses TRBV5-1 and TRBJ1-4; no definite D call. V was cut by 4 bases and J by 6 bases, with 13 bases left in between. CDR3 length: 14 amino acids. Germline V gene sequence: CDR1 SGHRS, CDR2 YFSETQ. CDR3 in amino acids: CASSPDPPDEKLFF. The CDR3 DNA follows: TGCGCCAGCAGCCCAGATCCCCCCGATGAAAAACTGTTTTTT.

This chain links TRBV30 with TRBJ2-5; TRBD2 agrees at 8 bases. CDR3 length equals 14 residues. With V trimmed by 0 bases and J by 5 bases, 5 bases remained unmatched. Per germline, CDR1 GTSNPN and CDR2 SVGIG (reference sequence). CDR3 DNA: TGTGCCTGGAGTGTAGGGACTAGTGTGGAGACCCAGTACTTC. Its protein product is CAWSVGTSVETQYF.

This chain links TRBV5-6 with TRBJ2-2, with D possibly being TRBD2 (6 bases). CDR1 SGHDT and CDR2 YYEEEE come from the germline V gene. There are 13 residues in the CDR3. V was pared by 2 bases and J by 5 bases, with 7 bases between. The DNA of the CDR3 is TGTGCCAGCAGCTTTGGGGGGACCGGGGAGCTGTTTTTT. Translation: CASSFGGTGELFF.

The chain carries TRBV5-1 and TRBJ1-1; perhaps TRBD1 as D (6 bases). Germline CDR1 reads SGHRS; CDR2 reads YFSETQ. The CDR3 length is 15 residues. The V end was cut by 5 bases, the J end by 5 bases, with 19 bases between. CDR3 DNA: TGCGCCAGCAGGGACCTCCGTGGGGGCAGGACTGAAGCTTTCTTT. It codes for CASRDLRGGRTEAFF.

The chain employs TRBV4-3 and TRBJ2-7; the D gene is possibly TRBD2 (5 bases). Germline V gene sequence: CDR1 LGHNA, CDR2 YSLEER. The CDR3 runs to 12 residues. The germline V and J ends were trimmed by 3 bases and 7 bases, with 10 bases remaining between them. CDR3 protein: CASSHATGEQYF. In nucleotides, the CDR3 is TGCGCCAGCAGCCATGCTACGGGGGAGCAGTACTTC.

The rearrangement links TRBV6-1 to TRBJ1-2, with D perhaps matching TRBD1 (5 bases). The CDR3 loop spans 16 amino acids. Looked up from germline, CDR1 is MNHNS and CDR2 is SASEGT. The V end lost 3 bases, the J end lost 7 bases, and 21 bases lay between the germline ends. CDR3 nucleotides: TGTGCCAGCAGTGATTCTTGGGGTGTCGGGGGTCTTGGCTACACCTTC. It translates to CASSDSWGVGGLGYTF.

The chain uses TRBV19 and TRBJ1-5; possible D gene TRBD1, 5 bases. The CDR3 totals 15 residues. V was shortened by 5 bases and J by 0 bases, with 11 bases between the two germline ends. The germline V gene encodes CDR1 LNHDA and CDR2 SQIVND (reference sequence). Here the CDR3 reads CASSPGQGSNQPQHF. CDR3 DNA sequence: TGTGCCAGTAGTCCAGGTCAGGGTAGCAATCAGCCCCAGCATTTT.

This clone showed up just once. The chain uses TRBV7-2 and TRBJ1-6, with 9 bases matching TRBD1. This CDR3 is built from 15 residues. V shed 5 bases, J shed 3 bases, and the junction held 2 bases outside the gene matches. The germline gives CDR1 SGHTA, CDR2 FQGNSA. The CDR3 sequence: CASSPGQGYNSPLHF. CDR3 in DNA: TGTGCCAGCAGCCCGGGACAGGGCTATAATTCACCCCTCCACTTT.

The chain couples TRBV7-9 to TRBJ1-1, with TRBD1 matching over 8 bases. CDR1 SEHNR and CDR2 FQNEAQ come from the germline V gene (reference sequence). The ends lost 2 bases at V and 1 base at J; junction bases unmatched: 9. The CDR3 extends over 17 amino acids. CDR3 coding DNA: TGTGCCAGCAGCTTACCCTCGAACGACAGGGGGAACACTGAAGCTTTCTTT. This gives the protein CASSLPSNDRGNTEAFF.

This clone appeared a single time. The chain carries TRBV6-5 and TRBJ2-7; the match to TRBD2 covers 14 bases. Germline CDR1 reads MNHEY; CDR2 reads SVGAGI. Losses at the gene ends were 6 bases for V and 4 bases for J; bases not matched to a gene: 5. The CDR3 spans 15 residues. CDR3 coding DNA: TGTGCCAGCAGGGGGACTAGCGGGGGCGCATACGAGCAGTACTTC. This encodes CASRGTSGGAYEQYF.

The chain recombines TRBV4-3 with TRBJ2-3; TRBD1 matches at 9 bases. The CDR3 totals 16 residues. Germline values: CDR1 LGHNA, CDR2 YSLEER. V trimming: 2 bases; J trimming: 1 base; junction bases outside the gene matches: 4. The CDR3 protein is CASSQLQGARTDTQYF. The CDR3 DNA sequence: TGCGCCAGCAGCCAACTACAGGGGGCTCGCACAGATACGCAGTATTTT.

The chain recombines TRBV9 with TRBJ2-5, with 8 bases identical to TRBD2. There are 16 residues in the CDR3. The V and J ends lost 0 bases and 5 bases, in that order; junction bases with no gene match: 9. CDR1 is SGDLS, CDR2 YYNGEE, per germline. The CDR3 loop is CASSVEPGGGLETQYF. CDR3 DNA sequence: TGTGCCAGCAGCGTAGAACCGGGAGGGGGTTTGGAGACCCAGTACTTC.

V usage is TRBV11-1 and J usage is TRBJ2-7; TRBD2 matches at 14 bases. This CDR3 spans 16 amino acids. With V trimmed by 5 bases and J by 2 bases, 5 bases remained unmatched. Looked up from germline, CDR1 is SGHAT and CDR2 is FQDESV (reference sequence). The CDR3 protein is CASSQGLAGAAYEQYF. For the CDR3, the DNA is TGTGCCAGCAGCCAGGGACTAGCGGGGGCTGCCTACGAGCAGTACTTC.

The chain links TRBV7-2 to TRBJ2-1; 11 bases are shared with TRBD2. Germline V CDR1 and CDR2: SGHTA, FQGNSA. This CDR3 spans 17 amino acids. Losses at the gene ends were 0 bases for V and 0 bases for J; bases not matched to a gene: 1. The CDR3 loop is CASSLATSGASYNEQFF. In nucleotides, the CDR3 is TGTGCCAGCAGCTTAGCGACTAGCGGGGCCTCCTACAATGAGCAGTTCTTC. The whole variable domain, remainder taken from reference TRBV7-2 and TRBJ2-1, is GAGVSQSPSNKVTEKGKDVELRCDPISGHTALYWYRQSLGQGLEFLIYFQGNSAPDKSGLPSDRFSAERTGGSVSTLTIQRTQQEDSAVYLCASSLATSGASYNEQFFGPGTRLTVL.

J is TRBJ2-1 and V is TRBV28, with 7 bases matching TRBD2. Germline V gene lookup returns CDR1 MDHEN and CDR2 SYDVKM. The V segment lost 8 bases and the J segment 0 bases; nucleotides outside the gene matches: 4. The CDR3 covers 14 residues. The CDR3 coding sequence is TGTGCCAGCCGGCCGGGGGGCTCCTACAATGAGCAGTTCTTC. It translates to CASRPGGSYNEQFF. Complete variable domain (other parts from reference TRBV28 and TRBJ2-1): DVKVTQSSRYLVKRTGEKVFLECVQDMDHENMFWYRQDPGLGLRLIYFSYDVKMKEKGDIPEGYSVSREKKERFSLILESASTNQTSMYLCASRPGGSYNEQFFGPGTRLTVL.

Written as DNA, the CDR3 is TGCGCCAGCAGTGAGTCGGGAGCTAAAAACATTCAGTACTTC. This encodes CASSESGAKNIQYF. The chain links TRBV10-1 to TRBJ2-4, with a possible D match to TRBD2 (5 bases). The length of the CDR3 is 14 residues. Trimming pared 0 bases from V and 4 bases from J, leaving 7 bases between. Germline V CDR1 and CDR2: WNHNN, SYGVQD (reference sequence).

The chain carries TRBV19 and TRBJ1-5; the match to TRBD1 covers 9 bases. The germline gives CDR1 LNHDA, CDR2 SQIVND (reference sequence). The J segment lost 7 bases and the V segment lost 7 bases, leaving 17 bases of the junction unmatched. This CDR3 contains 17 residues. The CDR3 nucleotides are TGTGCCAGTACCAGAGACCGGGACAGGGAACGAAAACAGCCCCAGCATTTT. Its translation is CASTRDRDRERKQPQHF.